These 5 T cell receptor beta chains were all obtained from the same sample, sequenced in a study of CD8 T cells in Susac syndrome. The RNA input was about 0.5 to 1 ug, and it was reverse transcribed with random hexamers. TCRdb re-derived calls from the immunoSEQ multiplex PCR reads in MiXCR, one entry per CDR3 protein. The table has 150,000 to 250,000 distinct CDR3 sequences, 90% to 95% seen once. Sequencing input: CD4+ T cells from PBMCs. The receptor set was obtained from a human donor with multiple sclerosis.

The chain combines TRBV9 with TRBJ1-1, with 11 bases aligning to TRBD1. The CDR3 is made up of 15 amino acids. Per the germline V gene, CDR1 is SGDLS and CDR2 is YYNGEE. V dropped 3 bases and J dropped 6; count of bases not matched to a gene: 7. CDR3 sequence (DNA): TGTGCCAGCAGCGCGCTAGGACAGGGGGCCTCTGAAGCTTTCTTT. It encodes CASSALGQGASEAFF.

The V call is TRBV30, the J call TRBJ2-3, with unresolved D. Trimming removed 1 base from V and 0 bases from J, with 5 bases in between. The CDR3 length is 13 residues. Germline CDR1 is GTSNPN and CDR2 is SVGIG (reference sequence). The CDR3 DNA sequence: TGTGCCTGGAGTGATTGGAGCACAGATACGCAGTATTTT. Protein sequence: CAWSDWSTDTQYF.

Comments on this clonotype: One junction end disagrees with the germline gene, perhaps due to a read error. The V and J genes are TRBV9 and TRBJ2-3, with 10 bases aligning to TRBD2. Looked up from germline, CDR1 is SGDLS and CDR2 is YYNGEE. The CDR3 is 13 amino acids. The CDR3 nucleotides read TGTGCCAGCAGCGTCACCGGGACTAGCGAGAACTGTTTT. Translation: CASSVTGTSENCF.

The V gene is TRBV7-9, the J gene TRBJ2-3, with 8 bases matching TRBD1. Germline CDR1 SEHNR, CDR2 FQNEAQ (reference sequence). The V and J ends lost 5 bases and 6 bases, in that order; junction bases with no gene match: 10. The CDR3 loop spans 15 amino acids. CDR3: CASSPLDRARDTQYF. CDR3 coding DNA: TGTGCCAGCAGCCCCCTGGACAGGGCGCGCGATACGCAGTATTTT.

This clonotype was seen once. J is TRBJ2-5 and V is TRBV30; perhaps TRBD2 as D (5 bases). V was trimmed by 1 base and J by 6 bases, leaving 9 bases between them. Per germline, CDR1 GTSNPN and CDR2 SVGIG (reference sequence). CDR3 length equals 12 residues. As DNA, the CDR3 is TGTGCCTGGAGTGGAGGAGGACAGACCCAGTACTTC. It yields the protein CAWSGGGQTQYF.